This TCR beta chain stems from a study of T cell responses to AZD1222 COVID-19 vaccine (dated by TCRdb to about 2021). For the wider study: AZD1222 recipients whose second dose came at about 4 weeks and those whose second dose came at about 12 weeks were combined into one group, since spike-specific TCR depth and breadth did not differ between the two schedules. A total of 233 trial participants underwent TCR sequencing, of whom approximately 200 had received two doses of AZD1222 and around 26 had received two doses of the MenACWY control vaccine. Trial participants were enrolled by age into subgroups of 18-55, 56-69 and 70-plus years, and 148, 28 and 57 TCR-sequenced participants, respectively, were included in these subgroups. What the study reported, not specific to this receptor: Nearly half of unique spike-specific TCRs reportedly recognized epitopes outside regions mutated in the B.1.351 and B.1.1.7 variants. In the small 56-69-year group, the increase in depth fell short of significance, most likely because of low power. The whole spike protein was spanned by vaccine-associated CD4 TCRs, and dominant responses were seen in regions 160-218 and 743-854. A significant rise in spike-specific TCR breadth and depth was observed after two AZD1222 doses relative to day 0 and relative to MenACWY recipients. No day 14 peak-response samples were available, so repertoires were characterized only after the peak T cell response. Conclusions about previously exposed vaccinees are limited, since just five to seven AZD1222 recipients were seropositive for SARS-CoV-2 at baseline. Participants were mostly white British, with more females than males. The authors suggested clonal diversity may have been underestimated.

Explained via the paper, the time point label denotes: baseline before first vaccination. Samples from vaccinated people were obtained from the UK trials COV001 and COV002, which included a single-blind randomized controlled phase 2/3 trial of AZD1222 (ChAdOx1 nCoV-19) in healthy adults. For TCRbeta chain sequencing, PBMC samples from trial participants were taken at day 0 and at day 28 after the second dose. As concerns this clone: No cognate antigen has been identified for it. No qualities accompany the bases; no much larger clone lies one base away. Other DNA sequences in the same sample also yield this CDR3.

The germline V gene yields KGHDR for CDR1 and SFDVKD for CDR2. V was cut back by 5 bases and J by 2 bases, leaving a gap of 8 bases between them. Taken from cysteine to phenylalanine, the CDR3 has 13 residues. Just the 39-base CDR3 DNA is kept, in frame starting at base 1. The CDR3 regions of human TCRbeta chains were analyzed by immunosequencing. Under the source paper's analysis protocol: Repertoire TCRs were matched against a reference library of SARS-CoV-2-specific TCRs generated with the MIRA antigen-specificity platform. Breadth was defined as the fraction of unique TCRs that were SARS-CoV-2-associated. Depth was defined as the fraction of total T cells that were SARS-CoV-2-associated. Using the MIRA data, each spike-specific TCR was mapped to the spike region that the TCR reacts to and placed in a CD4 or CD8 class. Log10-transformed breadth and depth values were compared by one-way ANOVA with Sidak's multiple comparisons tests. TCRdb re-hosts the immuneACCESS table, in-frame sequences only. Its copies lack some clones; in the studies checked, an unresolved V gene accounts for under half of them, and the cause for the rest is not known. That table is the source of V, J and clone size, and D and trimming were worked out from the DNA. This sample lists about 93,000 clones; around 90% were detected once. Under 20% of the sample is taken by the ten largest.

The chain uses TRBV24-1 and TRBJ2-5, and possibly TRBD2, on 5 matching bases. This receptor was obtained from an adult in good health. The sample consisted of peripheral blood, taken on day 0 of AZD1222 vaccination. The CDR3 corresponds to CATSVPGQETQYF. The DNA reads TGTGCCACCAGTGTACCGGGACAAGAGACCCAGTACTTC.